Listed below are T cell receptor beta chains from one sample, sequenced in a study of vaccination effects on CD4 cells after COVID-19. Sequencing used immunoSEQ multiplex PCR; TCRdb keeps in-frame clones, though not all of them. Of about 22,000 clones in the sample, approximately 69% were seen once. No antigens are known for them. The input for sequencing was CD4+ T cells from PBMCs cultured with SARS-CoV-2 spike peptides, taken after COVID-19 vaccination. These receptors were collected from a human donor who received a COVID-19 vaccine. Both conserved end residues are part of each CDR3. Each record gives: CDR3 DNA, CDR3 protein, V gene, J gene, clone size, CDR3 length, D gene. A D gene is named only where the DNA matches it firmly. Clone size is stated in some rows and not others, as once, few, many or a class when expanded.

TGTGCCAGCAACCTCGGGACAGCCGTCTATGAAGCTTTCTTT	CASNLGTAVYEAFF	TRBV7-9	TRBJ1-1	hyperexpanded	14	TRBD1
TGTGCCCCGACTCGCCAAGCCCACAATGAGCAGTTCTTC	CAPTRQAHNEQFF	TRBV25-1	TRBJ2-1	NA	13	NA
TGTGCCAGCAGCTTAGCTGTGACGCAAGAGACCCAGTACTTC	CASSLAVTQETQYF	TRBV7-8	TRBJ2-5	NA	14	NA
TGTGCCAGCAGCTGGCCCACAGCGGGGGGACGAACCGGGGAGCTGTTTTTT	CASSWPTAGGRTGELFF	TRBV5-4	TRBJ2-2	NA	17	TRBD2
TGTGCCAGCAGTTCACGGCCCTTGGGGACAGGGGGCGAAAAACTGTTTTTT	CASSSRPLGTGGEKLFF	TRBV6-2/TRBV6-3	TRBJ1-4	NA	17	TRBD1
TGTGCCAGCAGCGTAGAACCCGGGACAGGGGGCCGACCCCTCCACTTT	CASSVEPGTGGRPLHF	TRBV9	TRBJ1-6	NA	16	TRBD1
TGTGCCAGCAGCCAAGATGGGGCAGGGGGCTATGAAAAACTGTTTTTT	CASSQDGAGGYEKLFF	TRBV3-1/TRBV3-2	TRBJ1-4	NA	16	TRBD1
TGTGCCAGCAGCTTAACAGGGACGGCTTTCTTT	CASSLTGTAFF	TRBV5-6	TRBJ1-1	NA	11	NA
TGCGCCAGCAGCCAAGATACATACCGGAGCAATCAGCCCCAGCATTTT	CASSQDTYRSNQPQHF	TRBV4-1	TRBJ1-5	once	16	NA
TGTGCCAGCAGTTACCGGGACAGGCCTGAAGCTTTCTTT	CASSYRDRPEAFF	TRBV6-5	TRBJ1-1	NA	13	TRBD1
TGTGCCAGCAGCGTGGGGGTTCTCTACAATGAGCAGTTCTTC	CASSVGVLYNEQFF	TRBV9	TRBJ2-1	few	14	NA
TGTGCCAGCAGCCAACGTTACAATGAGCAGTTCTTC	CASSQRYNEQFF	TRBV3-1/TRBV3-2	TRBJ2-1	NA	12	NA
TGTGCCAGCCGATCTTCGGGACTATACACAGATACGCAGTATTTT	CASRSSGLYTDTQYF	TRBV19	TRBJ2-3	NA	15	TRBD2
TGTGCCAGCGGAAACACTCCCACAGATACGCAGTATTTT	CASGNTPTDTQYF	TRBV21-1	TRBJ2-3	NA	13	NA
TGTGCCATCGGACAGTCAAATAACTATGGCTACACCTTC	CAIGQSNNYGYTF	TRBV24-1	TRBJ1-2	NA	13	NA
TGCGCCAGCAGCGGGGGCACAGATACGCAGTATTTT	CASSGGTDTQYF	TRBV5-1	TRBJ2-3	NA	12	NA
TGTGCCAGCAGCACCCAGGTCCAAGAGACCCAGTACTTC	CASSTQVQETQYF	TRBV7-7	TRBJ2-5	NA	13	NA
TGTGCCATCAGTGACCGGGCAGATACGCAGTATTTT	CAISDRADTQYF	TRBV10-3	TRBJ2-3	NA	12	NA
TGTGCCAGCAGCTCTACCCCCCACTACGAGCAGTACTTC	CASSSTPHYEQYF	TRBV7-9	TRBJ2-7	NA	13	NA
TGTGCCAGCAGCGTATCAACAGTAAACACCGGGGAGCTGTTTTTT	CASSVSTVNTGELFF	TRBV9	TRBJ2-2	NA	15	NA
TGTGCTAGTGGTTTAACCGGGACACCGAGCTCTGGGGCCAACGTCCTGACTTTC	CASGLTGTPSSGANVLTF	TRBV12-5	TRBJ2-6	large	18	NA
TGTGCCAGCTCACCGAGGGAGGGAAAAAACTATGGCTACACCTTC	CASSPREGKNYGYTF	TRBV18	TRBJ1-2	NA	15	NA
TGTGCCTGGAGCTCGGGACTAGCGGGGGCCAGAGATACGCAGTATTTT	CAWSSGLAGARDTQYF	TRBV30	TRBJ2-3	NA	16	TRBD2
TGTGCCAGCAGTTACTCCCGACAGACCGGGGAGCTGTTTTTT	CASSYSRQTGELFF	TRBV6-6	TRBJ2-2	NA	14	NA
TGTGCCACCGGGGCCGGCCAGAAAGAGACCCAGTACTTC	CATGAGQKETQYF	TRBV28	TRBJ2-5	NA	13	NA
TGTGCCAGCAGCGGGGGGTCCATCACCCAAGAGACCCAGTACTTC	CASSGGSITQETQYF	TRBV9	TRBJ2-5	NA	15	NA
TGTGCCTGGACCGCTAGCGGAGGATACAATGAGCAGTTCTTC	CAWTASGGYNEQFF	TRBV30	TRBJ2-1	NA	14	TRBD2
TGTGCCAGCAGCTCCCAGGGAGACTATGGCTACACCTTC	CASSSQGDYGYTF	TRBV7-9	TRBJ1-2	NA	13	NA
TGTGCCAGCGGGGAGCGGGGGAAAAACAATGAGCAGTTCTTC	CASGERGKNNEQFF	TRBV11-3	TRBJ2-1	NA	14	TRBD2
TGTGCCAGCAGTTTACCCGCAGGCGGGGGATCCTATGGCTACACCTTC	CASSLPAGGGSYGYTF	TRBV28	TRBJ1-2	NA	16	NA
TGTGCCAGCAGTTACTCGGGTGATCACACCGGGGAGCTGTTTTTT	CASSYSGDHTGELFF	TRBV6-5	TRBJ2-2	NA	15	NA
TGTGCCAGCTCACCAGCCGCCGGGACCATATATTTT	CASSPAAGTIYF	TRBV18	TRBJ1-3	NA	12	NA
TGTGCCAGCAGCCCCACATCTTCCTACGAGCAGTACTTC	CASSPTSSYEQYF	TRBV7-9	TRBJ2-7	NA	13	NA
TGTGCCAGCAGCTTGGACAATCAGCCCCAGCATTTT	CASSLDNQPQHF	TRBV5-6	TRBJ1-5	NA	12	NA
TGCGCCAGCAGCTTGGAGCACGGAACTGAGCAGTTCTTC	CASSLEHGTEQFF	TRBV5-1	TRBJ2-1	NA	13	NA
TGTGCCAGCTCACCTCAGGGATTTGGTACAGAGACCCAGTACTTC	CASSPQGFGTETQYF	TRBV18	TRBJ2-5	NA	15	NA
TGCAGCGTATGGGGTAACTATGGCTACACCTTC	CSVWGNYGYTF	TRBV29-1	TRBJ1-2	few	11	NA
TGTGCCAGCAGCCAAGATTTTTCTAGCGGACCAGATACGCAGTATTTT	CASSQDFSSGPDTQYF	TRBV3-1/TRBV3-2	TRBJ2-3	few	16	TRBD2
TGTGCCAGCAGGGGACACGGGACAGTCCGGAGCACTGAAGCTTTCTTT	CASRGHGTVRSTEAFF	TRBV27	TRBJ1-1	NA	16	TRBD1
TGTGCTAGTGGTTTGGAAGTGCCCACTGAAGCTTTCTTT	CASGLEVPTEAFF	TRBV12-5	TRBJ1-1	NA	13	NA
TGTGCCAGCAGCTTATGGGGGGTTAACCGCACTGAAGCTTTCTTT	CASSLWGVNRTEAFF	TRBV7-9	TRBJ1-1	NA	15	NA
TGCGCCAGCACCCCCAGGACAGCGAACACCGGGGAGCTGTTTTTT	CASTPRTANTGELFF	TRBV5-1	TRBJ2-2	few	15	NA
TGTGCCAGCAGCCAAGCAGGGCGGGTCTACAATGAGCAGTTCTTC	CASSQAGRVYNEQFF	TRBV3-1/TRBV3-2	TRBJ2-1	few	15	NA
TGTGCCAGCAGGCCGGGACAGATTAATGAAAAACTGTTTTTT	CASRPGQINEKLFF	TRBV6-5	TRBJ1-4	NA	14	TRBD1
TGTGCCAGCAAGTTGGACGTGGGCGAGCAGTACTTC	CASKLDVGEQYF	TRBV6-5	TRBJ2-7	NA	12	NA
TGTGCCAGCAGCTTAGGACTAGCGGGAATCACCGGGGAGCTGTTTTTT	CASSLGLAGITGELFF	TRBV7-8	TRBJ2-2	NA	16	TRBD2
TGTGCCAGCAGCTTGGGAGGCAGGGGAAACTATGGCTACACCTTC	CASSLGGRGNYGYTF	TRBV5-4	TRBJ1-2	NA	15	NA
TGTGCCTGGAGCGCGAAGGGTCTAGCGGGGGGGTATGAGCAGTTCTTC	CAWSAKGLAGGYEQFF	TRBV30	TRBJ2-1	NA	16	TRBD2
TGTGCCAGCAGTGAAAGGTGGGGGGGCTTGCAGTACTTC	CASSERWGGLQYF	TRBV2	TRBJ2-4	NA	13	NA
TGTGCCAGCGGAACTAGTGTTGGTGTCGGGGAGCTGTTTTTT	CASGTSVGVGELFF	TRBV28	TRBJ2-2	NA	14	NA
TGTGCCACCAGTTCTAGCGGGGGGGTAAACTACAATGAGCAGTTCTTC	CATSSSGGVNYNEQFF	TRBV24-1	TRBJ2-1	NA	16	TRBD2
TGTGCCAGCAGCTTAGCATCAAGGGACCCATACACCTTC	CASSLASRDPYTF	TRBV7-9	TRBJ1-2	NA	13	NA